One and the same sample provided the 19 T cell receptor beta chains below, sequenced in a study of identical twins. TCRdb redid the calling of the 5' RACE reads with MiXCR, one entry per CDR3 protein. The sample includes 1,800,000 or so distinct CDR3 sequences, 25% to 35% of them seen just once. The source material was cord blood. The origin of the receptors is a newborn girl in good health.

The rearrangement joins TRBV5-1 to TRBJ2-3; a possible D gene is TRBD2 (6 bases). Germline V lookup: CDR1 SGHRS, CDR2 YFSETQ. The CDR3 is made up of 15 amino acids. The germline V and J ends were trimmed by 4 bases and 4 bases, with 16 bases remaining between them. This chain's CDR3 is CASSGGDYDADTQYF. CDR3 DNA sequence: TGCGCCAGCAGCGGAGGGGATTATGACGCAGATACGCAGTATTTT.

The chain uses TRBV20-1 and TRBJ1-6, with D uncertain. Germline CDR1 is DFQATT and CDR2 is SNEGSKA (reference sequence). The CDR3 runs to 13 residues. Trimming took off 6 bases at V and 8 bases at J, with 14 bases between the two ends. The CDR3 DNA sequence: TGCAGTGCCGAGCGGGCATTGGATTCACCCCTCCACTTT. This gives the protein CSAERALDSPLHF.

The table lists this clonotype with a few counts. The chain is built from TRBV4-1 and TRBJ2-3, with 11 bases fitting TRBD2. The CDR3 sequence is 16 residues long. After removal of 5 bases from V and 4 bases from J, the junction contained 8 bases not matched to a gene. In germline, CDR1 is MGHRA, CDR2 YSYEKL. The CDR3 sequence is CASSKPGLADSDTQYF. Here the CDR3 DNA reads TGCGCCAGCAGCAAGCCGGGACTAGCGGACTCAGATACGCAGTATTTT.

V is TRBV4-2 and J is TRBJ2-1; a possible D gene is TRBD2 (5 bases). This CDR3 contains 15 residues. The germline V and J ends were trimmed by 1 base and 7 bases, with 14 bases remaining between them. Germline V gives CDR1 LGHNA, CDR2 YNFKEQ. The CDR3 DNA is TGTGCCAGCAGCCAAGTGCAGACTAACCCGAATGAGCAGTTCTTC. Translated, it gives CASSQVQTNPNEQFF.

The rearrangement uses TRBV20-1 and TRBJ2-7, with D perhaps matching TRBD2 (7 bases). The CDR3 loop spans 15 amino acids. The V end lost 4 bases, the J end lost 3 bases, and 19 bases lay between the germline ends. CDR1 is DFQATT and CDR2 is SNEGSKA in the germline V gene (reference sequence). The CDR3 reads CSAKKGGGWIYEQYF. As DNA, the CDR3 is TGCAGTGCTAAAAAAGGGGGGGGTTGGATCTACGAGCAGTACTTC.

This clonotype was counted between two and nine times. The J gene is TRBJ1-1, the V gene TRBV29-1; D is uncertain. V was cut by 4 bases and J by 4 bases, with 7 bases left in between. The CDR3 is 11 amino acids. Looked up from germline, CDR1 is SQVTM and CDR2 is ANQGSEA. CDR3 residues: CSVGGFTEAFF. DNA for the CDR3: TGCAGCGTTGGGGGATTCACTGAAGCTTTCTTT.

This clonotype was observed a few times. V gene TRBV29-1 combines with J gene TRBJ1-5, with TRBD1 matching 12 bases. The CDR3 is 14 amino acids. CDR1 and CDR2 from the germline V gene are SQVTM and ANQGSEA. The J segment lost 7 bases and the V segment lost 4 bases, leaving 5 bases of the junction unmatched. The CDR3, as DNA: TGCAGCGTTGCAACCGGGACAGGGGGCCAGCCCCAGCATTTT. Residues: CSVATGTGGQPQHF.

V is TRBV5-8 and J is TRBJ2-4; 7 nucleotides agree with TRBD2. The J call is in doubt because the DNA end fits TRBJ2-7 better. Germline lookup yields CDR1 SGHTS and CDR2 YDEGEE. The length of the CDR3 is 17 residues. The CDR3 DNA is TGTGCCAGCAGCACTCGGCAGGGCAAGGGACTATTCTACGAGCAGTACTTC. This sequence encodes CASSTRQGKGLFYEQYF.

The chain links TRBV10-3 to TRBJ1-1; D gene uncertain. The ends were cut back, 7 bases at V and 0 bases at J, with 9 bases in the middle. The germline CDR1 and CDR2 sequences are ENHRY and SYGVKD. The length of the CDR3 is 13 residues. The CDR3 here is CAIMSSMNTEAFF. The CDR3 nucleotides read TGTGCCATCATGTCCAGTATGAACACTGAAGCTTTCTTT.

The chain is built from TRBV11-2 and TRBJ1-5; possible D gene TRBD1, 6 bases. The CDR3 is 16 residues long. Germline-derived CDR1 and CDR2 are SGHAT and FQNNGV. Trimming removed 5 bases from V and 0 bases from J, with 14 bases in between. CDR3 DNA sequence: TGTGCCAGCAGCCCGGAACAGGGACGTAGCAATCAGCCCCAGCATTTT. Protein product: CASSPEQGRSNQPQHF.

The DNA for the CDR3 is TGCGCCAGCAGCCCCAAACTAGCGGGAGTTAGCCATGGGTCCTACAATGAGCAGTACTTC. Amino acid sequence: CASSPKLAGVSHGSYNEQYF. V and J are TRBV4-1 and TRBJ2-1, with TRBD2 matching 11 bases. The J call may not be correct, given that the DNA end is closer to TRBJ2-7. Germline CDR1 is MGHRA and CDR2 is YSYEKL. This CDR3 has 20 residues.

The rearrangement links TRBV7-9 to TRBJ2-1; no firm D call. From germline, CDR1 is SEHNR and CDR2 FQNEAQ (reference sequence). The CDR3 is 13 residues long. V gave up 0 bases and J gave up 9 bases, with 9 bases separating them. For the CDR3, the DNA is TGTGCCAGCAGCTTAGCAGGATCCCCTGAGCAGTTCTTC. The encoded protein is CASSLAGSPEQFF.

The chain couples TRBV4-1 to TRBJ2-3, with no clear D. This CDR3 contains 12 residues. Trimming shortened V by 0 bases and J by 8 bases, and 6 bases separated the two germline ends. Germline V CDR1 and CDR2: MGHRA, YSYEKL. CDR3 amino acids: CASSQDSATQYF. CDR3 nucleotide sequence: TGCGCCAGCAGCCAAGACTCAGCTACGCAGTATTTT.

The CDR3 here is CASSVDGLGYNEQFF. CDR3 nucleotides: TGTGCCAGCAGCGTAGACGGACTAGGTTACAATGAGCAGTTCTTC. The V gene is TRBV9, the J gene TRBJ2-1, with 7 bases matching TRBD2. CDR3 length: 15 amino acids. Germline lookup yields CDR1 SGDLS and CDR2 YYNGEE. V trimming: 0 bases; J trimming: 4 bases; junction bases outside the gene matches: 4.

This clonotype was found a few times. The chain is built from TRBV6-6 and TRBJ2-5; TRBD2 is a possible D gene (5 bases). Germline V CDR1 and CDR2: MNHNY, SVGAGI (reference sequence). The CDR3 loop spans 15 amino acids. Between the trimmed V and J ends, which lost 2 bases and 2 bases, there was a span of 12 bases. The CDR3: CASSYVRAGQETQYF. The CDR3 region has the DNA TGTGCCAGCAGTTACGTGAGGGCTGGGCAAGAGACCCAGTACTTC.

This clonotype has ten or more counts. The chain recombines TRBV28 with TRBJ2-7, with 8 bases matching TRBD2. V shed 5 bases and J 3 bases; nucleotides not matched to a gene: 6. The CDR3 sequence is 14 residues long. The V gene's germline CDR1 is MDHEN and CDR2 SYDVKM. The CDR3 region is CASSDLAGSYEQYF. CDR3 nucleotides: TGTGCCAGCAGTGACCTAGCGGGTAGCTACGAGCAGTACTTC. Filled out from reference TRBV28 and TRBJ2-7, the complete variable domain reads DVKVTQSSRYLVKRTGEKVFLECVQDMDHENMFWYRQDPGLGLRLIYFSYDVKMKEKGDIPEGYSVSREKKERFSLILESASTNQTSMYLCASSDLAGSYEQYFGPGTRLTVT.

With respect to this clonotype: Sequence at one end of the junction differs from germline and may be a read error. V is TRBV7-9 and J is TRBJ2-5; D ambiguous. This CDR3 is 14 amino acids long. Germline V gene sequence: CDR1 SEHNR, CDR2 FQNEAQ (reference sequence). The CDR3 DNA sequence: TGTGCCAGCAGCCTGTCGAGCGACAAAAACATTCAGTCCTTC. Translation: CASSLSSDKNIQSF.

CDR3 sequence: CSVGQGRGTEAFF. The CDR3, as DNA: TGCAGCGTTGGACAGGGGAGAGGGACTGAAGCTTTCTTT. The J gene is TRBJ1-1, the V gene TRBV29-1; 8 nucleotides match TRBD1. The CDR3 consists of 13 residues. The ends lost 4 bases at V and 5 bases at J; junction bases unmatched: 6. CDR1 is SQVTM, CDR2 ANQGSEA, per germline.

The genes are TRBV12-3 or TRBV12-4 and TRBJ2-7; D call uncertain. The CDR3 loop spans 13 amino acids. The V gene lost 5 bases and the J gene lost 1 base, with 9 bases spanning the gap. CDR3 region: CASSQDWSYEQYF. CDR3 nucleotides: TGTGCCAGCAGTCAGGATTGGTCCTACGAGCAGTACTTC.